The TCR beta chain under discussion was sequenced for a study of Ad26.COV2.S vaccination and SARS-CoV-2 variants. Study context: The trial was COV1001 and the donor's arm was Ad26.COV2.S.

The table came from immunoSEQ multiplex PCR; TCRdb's copy has only in-frame clones and leaves some out. The table shows some 410,000 clones, with about 90% occurring only once. Study-wide findings and caveats: Breadth of non-spike TCRs did not differ between vaccinees and placebo recipients.

Treatment described: some 20 received Ad26.COV2.S at low or high dose, single or two shots; 5 received placebo; per-sample allocation not given. Samples were taken on day 63 after the first vaccine or placebo injection. The vaccine delivered Wuhan-strain SARS-CoV-2 spike through an Ad26 vector. There are 14 residues in the CDR3. V lost 4 bases and J lost 2, with 11 bases in between. Germline V gene lookup returns CDR1 MNHEY and CDR2 SMNVEV (reference sequence). As for this clone: The antigen remains undetermined.

The chain joins TRBV27 to TRBJ1-1, with unresolved D. The sample was peripheral blood, taken in a trial of Ad26.COV2.S vaccine versus placebo. This sequence originates from a person aged 18 to 59 who received the Ad26.COV2.S COVID-19 vaccine or a placebo. The CDR3 here is CASSWSRGNTEAFF. The CDR3 nucleotides are TGTGCCAGCAGTTGGTCCCGGGGTAACACTGAAGCTTTCTTT.